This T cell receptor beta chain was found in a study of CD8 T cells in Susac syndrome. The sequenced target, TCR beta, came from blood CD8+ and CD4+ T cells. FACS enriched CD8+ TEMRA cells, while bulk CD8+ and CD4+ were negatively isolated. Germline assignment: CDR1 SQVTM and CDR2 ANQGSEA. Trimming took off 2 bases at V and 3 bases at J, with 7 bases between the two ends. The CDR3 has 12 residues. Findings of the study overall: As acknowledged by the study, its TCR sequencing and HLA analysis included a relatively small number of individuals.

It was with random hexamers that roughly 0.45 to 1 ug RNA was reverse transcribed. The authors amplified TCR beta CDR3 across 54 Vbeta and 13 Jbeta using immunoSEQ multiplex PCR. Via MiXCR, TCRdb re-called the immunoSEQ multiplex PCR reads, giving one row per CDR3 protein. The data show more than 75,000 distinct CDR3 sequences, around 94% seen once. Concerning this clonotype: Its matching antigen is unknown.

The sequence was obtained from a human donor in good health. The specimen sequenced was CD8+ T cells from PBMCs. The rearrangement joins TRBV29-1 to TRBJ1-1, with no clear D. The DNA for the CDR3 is TGCAGCGTTGAAAGGGCAGACACTGAAGCTTTCTTT. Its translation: CSVERADTEAFF. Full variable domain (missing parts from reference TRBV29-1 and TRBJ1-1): SAVISQKPSRDICQRGTSLTIQCQVDSQVTMMFWYRQQPGQSLTLIATANQGSEATYESGFVIDKFPISRPNLTFSTLTVSNMSPEDSSIYLCSVERADTEAFFGQGTRLTVV.